This T cell receptor (beta chain) was observed in a study of regulatory T cells in long-lasting Graves disease. Broader study findings: TRBV28, TRBJ1-2 and TRBJ2-5 were favored in persistent disease.

Time point described: newly diagnosed GD, antithyroid drugs for less than 3 months. With RNA extracted from PBMCs as input, the TCR library was made. Ten or more counts support this clonotype. Its antigen remains unknown. Arm-PCR with iRepertoire HTBI primers amplified the CDR3 regions for these TCR beta libraries. Original analysis: Sample data revealed approximately 60 TRBV and 12 to 15 TRBJ segments. TCRdb reprocessed the multiplex PCR reads with MiXCR, giving one entry per CDR3 protein. The V and J calls follow TCRdb's processing rather than the paper's. In the table there are about 380,000 distinct CDR3 sequences, roughly a sixth of which are singletons. V lost 3 bases to trimming and J lost 0 bases, with 12 bases between them. The CDR3 has 15 amino acids. Germline V CDR1 and CDR2: MDHEN, SYDVKM.

This clonotype originated in a female donor with Graves disease. Specimen: peripheral blood mononuclear cells (PBMCs), collected at new diagnosis, from a patient treated with antithyroid drugs. The chain couples TRBV28 to TRBJ2-7; perhaps TRBD1 as D (6 bases). The CDR3 is CASSFGQGPSYEQYF. Written as DNA, the CDR3 is TGTGCCAGCAGTTTTGGGCAGGGGCCCTCCTACGAGCAGTACTTC.